This TCR beta chain appears in the sequencing data of a study of blood T cell repertoires in COVID-19. Turning to the study itself: Nucleic acid was either cDNA or gDNA, and it came from T cells, B-cell-depleted T cells, or PBMCs.

V was pared by 7 bases and J by 9 bases, with 19 bases between. Looked up from germline, CDR1 is SNHLY and CDR2 is FYNNEI. This CDR3 spans 14 amino acids. Assay: immunoSEQ multiplex PCR; the TCRdb copy retains only in-frame clones and omits some. The data show around 100,000 clones, approximately 84% seen once. The specimen sequenced was peripheral blood. This receptor was taken from a human donor in a cohort sampled during active COVID-19. V and J are TRBV2 and TRBJ2-1; D is possibly TRBD2 (5 bases). The CDR3 spells CASKRSSLGPEQFF. For the CDR3, the DNA is TGTGCCAGCAAACGGTCTAGCCTTGGCCCTGAGCAGTTCTTC.